Included here is one T cell receptor (beta chain) sequence, with context. This entry is derived from a study of blood T cell repertoires in COVID-19. Study context: The samples span acute and convalescent COVID-19 from the United States, Italy and Spain.

This table comes from immunoSEQ multiplex PCR, and its TCRdb copy is limited to in-frame clones, with some not included. Of a few hundred thousand clones in the sample, about 90% were seen once. Germline V gene lookup returns CDR1 SGHTA and CDR2 FQGNSA. V dropped 2 bases and J dropped 3 bases, with 14 bases sitting between them. The length of the CDR3 is 15 residues. Cohort assignment relied on participant-reported clinical history. Recovered Cohort 3 donors showed two negative PCRs, clearance, or symptom resolution. The specimen sequenced was PBMCs or T cells enriched from blood (not recorded which). This TCR came from a woman aged 25 to 39 who had recovered from COVID-19. This chain uses TRBV7-2 with TRBJ2-7, with no clear D. The DNA of the CDR3 is TGTGCCAGCAGCTTATCTCACAGTGCGCGCTACGAGCAGTACTTC. Its protein is CASSLSHSARYEQYF.